This T cell receptor (beta chain) appears in the sequencing data of a study of response to subunit inactivated influenza vaccine. There are 12 residues in the CDR3. V lost 5 bases and J 7 bases, leaving 9 bases between the germline ends. Germline assignment: CDR1 SGDLS and CDR2 YYNGEE. TCRdb re-analysed the RT-PCR reads in MiXCR, keeping a single row per CDR3 protein. The sample yields hundreds of thousands of distinct CDR3 sequences, roughly 12% seen once. This clonotype came up a few times. This sample also belongs to another study, concerning T cells expressing NK-cell markers. That work states: TCR beta cDNA was made by 5'RACE template switching with UMIs. A few donors likewise had their CD3+CD56-NKG2C+ fraction led by these clonotypes.

The V gene is TRBV9, the J gene TRBJ2-2; D may be TRBD1 or TRBD2 (5 bases each). The TCR originated in a man aged 45 to 65 who received an inactivated influenza vaccine. The sequenced sample was PBMCs from blood, obtained on the day of vaccination. This CDR3 reads CASRRDVGELFF. CDR3 nucleotide sequence: TGTGCCAGCAGAAGGGACGTCGGGGAGCTGTTTTTT.